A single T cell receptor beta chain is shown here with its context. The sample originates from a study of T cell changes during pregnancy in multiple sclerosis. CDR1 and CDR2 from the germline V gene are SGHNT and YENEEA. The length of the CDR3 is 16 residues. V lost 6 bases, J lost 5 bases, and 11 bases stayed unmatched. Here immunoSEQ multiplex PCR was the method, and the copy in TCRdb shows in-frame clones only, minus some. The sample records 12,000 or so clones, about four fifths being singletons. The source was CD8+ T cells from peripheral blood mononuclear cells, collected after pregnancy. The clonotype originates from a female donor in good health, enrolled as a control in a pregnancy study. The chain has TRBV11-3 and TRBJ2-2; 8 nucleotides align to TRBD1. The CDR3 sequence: CASSSRGRIETGELFF. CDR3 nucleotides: TGTGCCAGCAGTTCCAGGGGGCGGATAGAGACCGGGGAGCTGTTTTTT.